This T cell receptor beta chain is drawn from a study of Ad26.COV2.S vaccination and SARS-CoV-2 variants. Findings and limits, study-wide: Non-spike TCR breadth showed similarity between vaccine and placebo recipients.

In its sample, this clone was seen once. What it binds is not known. This table comes from immunoSEQ multiplex PCR, and its TCRdb copy is limited to in-frame clones, with some not included. In the table there are some 180,000 clones, roughly nine tenths of which are singletons. The source material was peripheral blood, sampled after recovery from COVID-19. The TCR comes from a human donor who had recovered from COVID-19.

The CDR3: CASSLEEGLSYTF. The CDR3 nucleotides read TGCGCCAGCAGCTTGGAGGAGGGTTTAAGCTACACCTTC. The chain combines TRBV5-1 with TRBJ1-2, with unresolved D. The CDR3 extends over 13 amino acids. Germline values: CDR1 SGHRS, CDR2 YFSETQ. V lost 0 bases and J lost 9, with 12 bases in between. Using reference TRBV5-1 and TRBJ1-2 for the parts outside the CDR3, the full variable domain is KAGVTQTPRYLIKTRGQQVTLSCSPISGHRSVSWYQQTPGQGLQFLFEYFSETQRNKGNFPGRFSGRQFSNSRSEMNVSTLELGDSALYLCASSLEEGLSYTFGSGTRLTVV.